These T cell receptor beta chains were read from a single sample in a study of shared clonotypes between healthy human individuals. Libraries were prepared by immunoSEQ multiplex PCR; TCRdb keeps only in-frame clonotypes and omits some of them. The table lists about 470,000 clones, 70% to 80% of them singletons, with approximately 13% in the top ten. The specimen sequenced was PBMCs. These receptors were collected from a woman aged 40 to 49 in good health. Some clones in this sample may be carry-over from other donors' samples. Each CDR3 is given with its conserved first and last residue. The D gene is left open where the match is weak. Only some rows state a clone size, as once, few, many or a class for expanded clones.

V: TRBV10-2; size: few; D: TRBD2; J: TRBJ2-5; CDR3: CASGRLAGVETQYF; DNA: TGCGCCAGCGGTCGACTAGCGGGAGTTGAGACCCAGTACTTC
V: TRBV5-1; size: -; D: TRBD1; J: TRBJ1-2; CDR3: CASRTGDLGYGYTF; DNA: TGCGCCAGCAGGACAGGGGATTTGGGCTATGGCTACACCTTC
V: TRBV19; size: -; D: -; J: TRBJ2-2; CDR3: CASLPFSSNTGELFF; DNA: TGTGCCAGTCTCCCCTTCAGTTCGAACACCGGGGAGCTGTTTTTT
V: TRBV27; size: -; D: -; J: TRBJ2-6; CDR3: CASRAVDLSGANVLTF; DNA: TGTGCCAGCAGGGCGGTGGACCTCTCTGGGGCCAACGTCCTGACTTTC
V: TRBV4-2; size: -; D: TRBD2; J: TRBJ2-7; CDR3: CASSPTSGRTYEQYF; DNA: TGTGCCAGCAGCCCCACTAGCGGGAGGACCTACGAGCAGTACTTC
V: TRBV7-8; size: once; D: -; J: TRBJ2-1; CDR3: CASSLASLANHEQFF; DNA: TGTGCCAGCAGCTTAGCGTCCCTAGCGAACCATGAGCAGTTCTTC
V: TRBV15; size: -; D: TRBD2; J: TRBJ2-3; CDR3: CATSRETGGVDTQYF; DNA: TGTGCCACCAGCAGAGAAACGGGAGGGGTGGATACGCAGTATTTT
V: TRBV5-1; size: -; D: -; J: TRBJ1-2; CDR3: CASSPTGAGGYTF; DNA: TGCGCCAGCAGCCCGACGGGGGCCGGTGGCTACACCTTC
V: TRBV29-1; size: -; D: TRBD1; J: TRBJ1-1; CDR3: CSVDTGGAGEAFF; DNA: TGCAGCGTTGATACAGGGGGCGCGGGTGAAGCTTTCTTT
V: TRBV29-1; size: -; D: -; J: TRBJ2-1; CDR3: CSVEDKRDVEQFF; DNA: TGCAGCGTTGAAGATAAGAGGGACGTGGAGCAGTTCTTC
V: TRBV5-1; size: -; D: -; J: TRBJ1-1; CDR3: CASRIDSTNTEAFF; DNA: TGCGCCAGCAGAATTGACAGCACGAACACTGAAGCTTTCTTT
V: TRBV10-3; size: -; D: TRBD1; J: TRBJ1-1; CDR3: CASSQGARGNTEAFF; DNA: TGTGCCAGCTCCCAGGGGGCTAGGGGGAACACTGAAGCTTTCTTT
V: TRBV18; size: -; D: TRBD1; J: TRBJ2-3; CDR3: CASSQTGGDTQYF; DNA: TGTGCCAGCTCACAGACAGGGGGAGATACGCAGTATTTT
V: TRBV28; size: -; D: -; J: TRBJ2-3; CDR3: CASSLFRHGSTDTQYF; DNA: TGTGCCAGCAGTTTATTTCGGCACGGCAGCACAGATACGCAGTATTTT
V: TRBV5-1; size: few; D: TRBD2; J: TRBJ2-5; CDR3: CASSLTASGTQETQYF; DNA: TGCGCCAGCAGCTTGACGGCTAGCGGGACCCAAGAGACCCAGTACTTC
V: TRBV28; size: -; D: TRBD1; J: TRBJ2-7; CDR3: CASREPGQGGYEQYF; DNA: TGTGCCAGCAGGGAGCCGGGACAGGGAGGCTACGAGCAGTACTTC
V: TRBV15; size: many; D: -; J: TRBJ2-7; CDR3: CATSRDEDEQYF; DNA: TGTGCCACCAGCAGAGATGAGGACGAGCAGTACTTC
V: TRBV7-9; size: -; D: TRBD2; J: TRBJ2-5; CDR3: CASSYTGGETQYF; DNA: TGTGCCAGCAGTTATACGGGGGGAGAGACCCAGTACTTC
V: TRBV12-1; size: -; D: -; J: TRBJ2-4; CDR3: CASGGLAGLALAKNIQYF; DNA: TGTGCCAGCGGTGGGCTAGCGGGGTTGGCTTTAGCCAAAAACATTCAGTACTTC
V: TRBV6-1; size: -; D: -; J: TRBJ2-2; CDR3: CASSEAPRGFGELFF; DNA: TGTGCCAGCAGTGAAGCCCCCCGAGGCTTCGGGGAGCTGTTTTTT
V: TRBV28; size: -; D: TRBD1; J: TRBJ1-4; CDR3: CASSSGTATFNEKLFF; DNA: TGTGCCAGCAGCTCCGGGACAGCGACCTTTAATGAAAAACTGTTTTTT
V: TRBV27; size: -; D: TRBD1; J: TRBJ1-2; CDR3: CASSLSRDSFYGYTF; DNA: TGTGCCAGCAGTTTATCGCGGGACAGCTTCTATGGCTACACCTTC
V: TRBV27; size: -; D: TRBD2; J: TRBJ2-7; CDR3: CASSPGLAGANEQYF; DNA: TGTGCCAGCAGCCCGGGACTAGCGGGAGCCAACGAGCAGTACTTC
V: TRBV5-1; size: -; D: TRBD2; J: TRBJ2-7; CDR3: CASSWIPGGSYEQYF; DNA: TGCGCCAGCAGCTGGATCCCGGGGGGCTCCTACGAGCAGTACTTC
V: TRBV14; size: -; D: TRBD1; J: TRBJ1-3; CDR3: CASSRGQVLGNTIYF; DNA: TGTGCCAGCAGCCGTGGACAGGTCCTTGGAAACACCATATATTTT
V: TRBV6-4; size: few; D: -; J: TRBJ2-6; CDR3: CASSEGGAGANVLTF; DNA: TGTGCCAGCAGTGAAGGGGGGGCTGGGGCCAACGTCCTGACTTTC
V: TRBV28; size: few; D: -; J: TRBJ2-4; CDR3: CASRRAPVDIQYF; DNA: TGTGCCAGCAGAAGGGCCCCGGTGGACATTCAGTACTTC
V: TRBV6-6; size: -; D: -; J: TRBJ2-7; CDR3: CASSFALYGEQYF; DNA: TGTGCCAGCAGCTTCGCACTCTATGGCGAGCAGTACTTC
V: TRBV2; size: -; D: -; J: TRBJ2-5; CDR3: CASSEGGQGAETQYF; DNA: TGTGCCAGCAGTGAGGGGGGCCAGGGTGCAGAGACCCAGTACTTC
V: TRBV15; size: -; D: TRBD2; J: TRBJ2-1; CDR3: CATSRGGTSGSDNEQFF; DNA: TGTGCCACCAGCAGAGGAGGGACTAGCGGGTCGGACAATGAGCAGTTCTTC
V: TRBV7-3; size: once; D: TRBD2; J: TRBJ2-7; CDR3: CASSLAGGPPPYEQYF; DNA: TGTGCCAGCAGCCTAGCGGGAGGACCCCCCCCATACGAGCAGTACTTC
V: TRBV6-6; size: -; D: -; J: TRBJ1-3; CDR3: CASSQAPRHTIYF; DNA: TGTGCCAGCAGTCAGGCTCCTCGGCACACCATATATTTT
V: TRBV11-2; size: many; D: -; J: TRBJ2-3; CDR3: CASSSSQTQYF; DNA: TGTGCCAGCAGCTCCTCACAAACGCAGTATTTT
V: TRBV5-6; size: -; D: -; J: TRBJ1-2; CDR3: CASSFGRNYGYTF; DNA: TGTGCCAGCAGCTTTGGCAGGAACTATGGCTACACCTTC
V: TRBV7-9; size: -; D: -; J: TRBJ2-1; CDR3: CASSRDFSYNEQFF; DNA: TGTGCCAGCAGCCGGGACTTCTCCTACAATGAGCAGTTCTTC
V: TRBV28; size: -; D: TRBD2; J: TRBJ2-2; CDR3: CASSFDPTSGNDGELFF; DNA: TGTGCCAGCAGTTTTGACCCGACTAGCGGGAATGACGGGGAGCTGTTTTTT
V: TRBV6-5; size: -; D: -; J: TRBJ2-5; CDR3: CASSYTGRETQYF; DNA: TGTGCCAGCAGTTATACAGGGCGGGAGACCCAGTACTTC
V: TRBV5-5; size: -; D: -; J: TRBJ2-3; CDR3: CASSFSSTDTQYF; DNA: TGTGCCAGCAGCTTTTCTAGCACAGATACGCAGTATTTT
V: TRBV7-2; size: -; D: -; J: TRBJ2-1; CDR3: CASSQDWSYNEQFF; DNA: TGTGCCAGCAGCCAGGACTGGTCCTACAATGAGCAGTTCTTC
V: TRBV15; size: -; D: -; J: TRBJ1-4; CDR3: CATSRGSTGSGEKLFF; DNA: TGTGCCACCAGCAGGGGGTCCACAGGGAGTGGAGAAAAACTGTTTTTT
V: TRBV5-1; size: -; D: -; J: TRBJ2-5; CDR3: CASSINREETQYF; DNA: TGCGCCAGCAGCATTAACAGGGAAGAGACCCAGTACTTC
V: TRBV1; size: once; D: -; J: TRBJ1-6; CDR3: CTSVMRSRDPTNSPLHF; DNA: TGCACCAGCGTAATGAGGTCCAGGGACCCCACTAATTCACCCCTCCACTTT
V: TRBV7-8; size: -; D: TRBD2; J: TRBJ2-7; CDR3: CASSLESGRGYEQYF; DNA: TGTGCCAGCAGCTTAGAGAGCGGGAGGGGCTACGAGCAGTACTTC
V: TRBV29-1; size: few; D: -; J: TRBJ1-4; CDR3: CSGWFDEKLFF; DNA: TGCAGCGGGTGGTTTGATGAAAAACTGTTTTTT
V: TRBV28; size: -; D: TRBD1; J: TRBJ1-1; CDR3: CASSLHQGGPPEAFF; DNA: TGTGCCAGCAGTCTACACCAGGGGGGCCCGCCTGAAGCTTTCTTT
V: TRBV19; size: -; D: -; J: TRBJ1-5; CDR3: CASSIEVSRNQPQHF; DNA: TGTGCCAGTAGTATTGAGGTTTCCCGCAATCAGCCCCAGCATTTT
V: TRBV28; size: once; D: TRBD1; J: TRBJ2-7; CDR3: CASSLLDGTGHYEQYF; DNA: TGTGCCAGCAGTTTACTTGACGGGACAGGCCACTACGAGCAGTACTTC
V: TRBV7-8; size: once; D: -; J: TRBJ2-3; CDR3: CASSLGHGYYISSTDTQYF; DNA: TGTGCCAGCAGCTTAGGACACGGATATTATATCTCTAGCACAGATACGCAGTATTTT
V: TRBV25-1; size: -; D: -; J: TRBJ2-7; CDR3: CASSVGQRATYEQYF; DNA: TGTGCCAGCAGTGTCGGCCAGCGGGCTACCTACGAGCAGTACTTC
V: TRBV12-5; size: -; D: TRBD2; J: TRBJ2-5; CDR3: CASAAGGSQETQYF; DNA: TGTGCTAGTGCAGCGGGAGGGTCTCAAGAGACCCAGTACTTC
V: TRBV5-1; size: -; D: -; J: TRBJ1-1; CDR3: CASSLQGNTEAFF; DNA: TGCGCCAGCAGCTTACAGGGGAACACTGAAGCTTTCTTT
V: TRBV29-1; size: -; D: -; J: TRBJ1-1; CDR3: CSAEGGNTEAFF; DNA: TGCAGCGCTGAGGGGGGGAACACTGAAGCTTTCTTT